The 5 T cell receptor beta chains below were found in one sample sequenced in a study of cytomegalovirus exposure and HLA in healthy donors. With 60 Vbeta and 13 Jbeta primers, the PCR was carried out. Assay: immunoSEQ multiplex PCR; the TCRdb copy retains only in-frame clones and omits some. The top ten clones hold under 7% of a sample with some 180,000 clones, 73% of them seen once. Input material: PBMCs. The receptors originated from a woman younger than 30 in good health and CMV-seropositive.

The J gene is TRBJ1-2, the V gene TRBV7-9; D is unresolved. V lost 5 bases, J lost 8 bases, and 15 bases lay in between. CDR1 is SEHNR and CDR2 is FQNEAQ in the germline V gene (reference sequence). The CDR3 length is 13 residues. The CDR3 here is CASSLDGIGGYTF. The DNA for the CDR3 is TGTGCCAGCAGCCTAGACGGGATAGGGGGCTACACCTTC. Filled out from reference TRBV7-9 and TRBJ1-2, the complete variable domain reads DTGVSQNPRHKITKRGQNVTFRCDPISEHNRLYWYRQTLGQGPEFLTYFQNEAQLEKSRLLSDRFSAERPKGSFSTLEIQRTEQGDSAMYLCASSLDGIGGYTFGSGTRLTVV.

The genes are TRBV5-1 and TRBJ1-6; no reliable D call. The CDR3 is 15 amino acids. Per the germline V gene, CDR1 is SGHRS and CDR2 is YFSETQ. Trimming took off 0 bases at V and 7 bases at J, with 11 bases between the two ends. CDR3 coding DNA: TGCGCCAGCAGCTTGGTAACAGAAGAGAATTCACCCCTCCACTTT. It specifies CASSLVTEENSPLHF.

This chain links TRBV11-2 with TRBJ2-5; 8 bases are a match to TRBD1. The J call may be wrong; the DNA end is better matched by TRBJ2-7. Germline V gives CDR1 SGHAT, CDR2 FQNNGV. This CDR3 region has 15 residues. The CDR3 protein is CASSYHGTGSYEQYF. In DNA, the CDR3 is TGTGCCAGCAGCTACCACGGGACAGGCTCCTACGAGCAGTACTTC.

The V gene is TRBV10-3, the J gene TRBJ1-1; possibly TRBD1 for D (5 bases). There are 14 residues in the CDR3. The V and J ends lost 7 bases and 6 bases respectively, with 18 bases between them. Germline loops: CDR1 ENHRY, CDR2 SYGVKD. In DNA, the CDR3 is TGTGCCATCACCCAGGGTAGGGAATTCGCTGAAGCTTTCTTT. It specifies CAITQGREFAEAFF.

The chain carries TRBV30 and TRBJ1-1; D ambiguous. Germline CDR1 reads GTSNPN; CDR2 reads SVGIG (reference sequence). The CDR3 is 14 amino acids. Trimming shortened V by 0 bases and J by 0 bases, and 8 bases separated the two germline ends. CDR3 sequence: CAWSVDTLNTEAFF. CDR3 sequence (DNA): TGTGCCTGGAGTGTCGATACACTGAACACTGAAGCTTTCTTT.